Each of the 10 T cell receptor beta chains below was sequenced from the same sample in a study of shared clonotypes between healthy human individuals. This table comes from immunoSEQ multiplex PCR, and its TCRdb copy is limited to in-frame clones, with some not included. Of fewer than 350,000 clones in the sample, roughly 87% were seen once. The material sequenced was memory CD8+ T cells sorted from blood. Subset here: CD45RO+ cells pooled with CCR7-negative TemRA cells. Receptors were obtained from a man aged 18-30 years in good health.

This chain links TRBV28 with TRBJ2-7; 9 bases line up with TRBD1. Germline CDR1 is MDHEN and CDR2 is SYDVKM. Unmatched junction bases numbered 8, after V lost 2 bases and J lost 3 bases. There are 16 residues in the CDR3. This CDR3 is CASSLGTGHLGYEQYF. The CDR3 nucleotides are TGTGCCAGCAGTTTAGGGACAGGGCATCTCGGCTACGAGCAGTACTTC.

Comment on this clone: A far larger clone is just one base off, so this is likely a read error. This chain joins TRBV5-6 and TRBJ1-5; 10 nucleotides match TRBD1. This CDR3 has 18 residues. CDR1 is SGHDT, CDR2 YYEEEE, per germline. The CDR3 reads CACSLEGGQGNSNQPQHF. CDR3 nucleotides: TGTGCCTGCAGCTTGGAGGGGGGACAGGGGAACAGCAATCAGCCCCAGCATTTT.

CDR3 amino acids: CSVERTDNLEQYF. CDR3 bases: TGCAGCGTTGAACGAACGGACAATCTTGAGCAGTACTTC. This chain uses TRBV29-1 with TRBJ2-7, with a tentative D call TRBD1 (5 bases). V was pared by 2 bases and J by 7 bases, with 15 bases between. The CDR3 sequence is 13 residues long. Germline assignment: CDR1 SQVTM and CDR2 ANQGSEA.

The chain recombines TRBV7-9 with TRBJ2-7; 10 bases line up with TRBD1. From germline, CDR1 is SEHNR and CDR2 FQNEAQ (reference sequence). The CDR3 totals 13 residues. Trimming cost V 6 bases and J 5 bases; bases outside gene matches: 4. CDR3 amino acids: CASSPDRGDEQYF. CDR3 sequence (DNA): TGTGCCAGCAGTCCGGACAGGGGGGACGAGCAGTACTTC.

This rearrangement joins TRBV4-1 to TRBJ2-3; 9 bases agree with TRBD1. Per the germline V gene, CDR1 is MGHRA and CDR2 is YSYEKL. The V and J ends lost 5 bases and 2 bases, in that order; junction bases with no gene match: 2. The length of the CDR3 is 14 residues. The DNA of the CDR3 is TGCGCCAGCAGCTCACAGGGGGCCACAGATACGCAGTATTTT. Encoded protein: CASSSQGATDTQYF.

V is TRBV27 and J is TRBJ2-7; no definite D call. Per germline, CDR1 MNHEY and CDR2 SMNVEV (reference sequence). The V and J ends lost 6 bases and 7 bases respectively, with 28 bases between them. The CDR3 is made up of 17 amino acids. CDR3 protein: CASSPRLGRPFVLEQYF. DNA for the CDR3: TGTGCCAGCAGCCCTCGGCTCGGACGGCCCTTCGTTTTAGAGCAGTACTTC.

The rearrangement links TRBV7-9 to TRBJ1-4; the D is unclear. V lost 0 bases, J lost 8 bases, and 13 bases lay in between. The CDR3 runs to 15 residues. Germline CDR1 is SEHNR and CDR2 is FQNEAQ (reference sequence). In DNA, the CDR3 is TGTGCCAGCAGCTTAGCGGGAGGAAGAGGGGAAAAACTGTTTTTT. It encodes CASSLAGGRGEKLFF.

V usage is TRBV5-6 and J usage is TRBJ2-7, with 10 bases aligning to TRBD1. J gave up 5 bases and V 4 bases, and 15 bases lay outside the gene matches. The germline V gene encodes CDR1 SGHDT and CDR2 YYEEEE. The CDR3 loop spans 17 amino acids. The CDR3 DNA reads TGTGCCAGCAGCACCGGGACAGGGGTGGGACAATTCGACGAGCAGTACTTC. Amino acids: CASSTGTGVGQFDEQYF.

V usage is TRBV4-2 and J usage is TRBJ1-6; D is uncertain. V lost 0 bases and J 7 bases, leaving 10 bases between the germline ends. The CDR3 length is 15 residues. In germline, CDR1 is LGHNA, CDR2 YNFKEQ. CDR3 DNA sequence: TGTGCCAGCAGCCAAGACGCAGGAAAAAATTCACCCCTCCACTTT. Translated, it gives CASSQDAGKNSPLHF.

This clone is a singleton in its sample. V gene TRBV2 combines with J gene TRBJ1-1; D is uncertain. The CDR3 contains 13 residues. Germline assignment: CDR1 SNHLY and CDR2 FYNNEI. Trimming stripped 9 bases from V and 5 bases from J, with 16 bases between. For the CDR3, the DNA is TGTGCCAGGACGGAGAGGGCGCTTACTGAAGCTTTCTTT. Residues: CARTERALTEAFF.